This TCR beta chain was identified in a study of cytomegalovirus exposure and HLA in healthy donors. Assay: immunoSEQ multiplex PCR; the TCRdb copy retains only in-frame clones and omits some. The table shows 160,000 or so clones, with 86% occurring only once. In regard to this clone: Its antigen is still unknown.

CDR1 and CDR2 (germline): MNHEY, SVGAGI. The V end was cut by 5 bases, the J end by 2 bases, with 10 bases between. This CDR3 contains 13 residues. Study results and limitations: The investigators catalogued 150 to 200 TCR beta chains as cytomegalovirus-associated. There were a few CMV-associated chains whose specificity for CMV antigens was confirmed in vitro. With high specificity and sensitivity, the classifier reportedly diagnosed cytomegalovirus status.

Sequencing was done on a sample of PBMCs. The clonotype comes from a man aged 18 to 35 in good health and CMV-seropositive. The chain combines TRBV6-5 with TRBJ2-7; D unclear. The CDR3 region is CASSSLETYEQYF. The CDR3 DNA sequence: TGTGCCAGCAGTAGCCTAGAAACCTACGAGCAGTACTTC.